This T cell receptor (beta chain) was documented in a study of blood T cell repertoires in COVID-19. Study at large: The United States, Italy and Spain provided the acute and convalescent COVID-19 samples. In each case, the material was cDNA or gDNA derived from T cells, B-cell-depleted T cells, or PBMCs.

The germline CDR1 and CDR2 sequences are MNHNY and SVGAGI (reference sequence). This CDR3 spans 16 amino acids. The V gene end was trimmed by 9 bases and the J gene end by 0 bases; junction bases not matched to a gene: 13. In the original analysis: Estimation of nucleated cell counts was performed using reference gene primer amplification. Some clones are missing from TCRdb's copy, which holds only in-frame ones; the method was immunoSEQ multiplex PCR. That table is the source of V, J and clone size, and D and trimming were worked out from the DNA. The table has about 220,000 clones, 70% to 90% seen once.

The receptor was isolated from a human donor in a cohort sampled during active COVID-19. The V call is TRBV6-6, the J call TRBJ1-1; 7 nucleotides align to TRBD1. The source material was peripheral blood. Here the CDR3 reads CASKKTGTRMNTEAFF. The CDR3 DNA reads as TGTGCCAGTAAAAAGACAGGGACGAGGATGAACACTGAAGCTTTCTTT.